The T cell receptor beta chain under discussion was sequenced for a study of T cell responses to AZD1222 COVID-19 vaccine. The overall study: Second-dose intervals of approximately 4 or approximately 12 weeks were pooled.

This clone was detected only once. Its target is unknown. The table came from immunoSEQ multiplex PCR; TCRdb's copy has only in-frame clones and leaves some out. Of approximately 110,000 clones in the sample, more than 75% are singletons; the top ten hold about 1.2%. The CDR3 is 15 residues long. Germline CDR1 MNHEY, CDR2 SVGEGT. V was pared by 2 bases and J by 2 bases, with 10 bases between. Study-wide points: Only six or seven AZD1222 recipients were seropositive at baseline. When two AZD1222 doses had been given, Spike-specific TCR breadth and depth rose. It was only after the peak T cell response that any repertoires were sampled.

The sequencing used peripheral blood, collected on day 0 of AZD1222 vaccination. V and J are TRBV6-2 or TRBV6-3 and TRBJ1-3; D unresolved. The clonotype originates from an adult in good health. The DNA for the CDR3 is TGTGCCAGCAGTTACCCCGACCTTCCTGGAAACACCATATATTTT. This encodes CASSYPDLPGNTIYF.